The 4 T cell receptor beta chains below were found in one sample sequenced in a study of CD8 T cells in Susac syndrome. Random-hexamer reverse transcription was applied to roughly 0.5 to 1 ug RNA. MiXCR, applied by TCRdb to the immunoSEQ multiplex PCR reads, yields one record per CDR3 protein. Here the sample spans about 76,000 distinct CDR3 sequences, more than 85% being singletons. Sequencing was carried out using CD8+ T cells from PBMCs. The receptor source for this set is a human donor with multiple sclerosis.

The chain has TRBV27 and TRBJ1-4; D uncertain. The J call may be mistaken, given a closer DNA end match to TRBJ2-2. The CDR3 runs to 12 residues. Germline lookup yields CDR1 MNHEY and CDR2 SMNVEV (reference sequence). CDR3 protein: CASSFPGGELFF. In DNA, the CDR3 is TGTGCCAGCAGTTTTCCCGGGGGGGAGCTGTTTTTT.

The chain recombines TRBV30 with TRBJ1-5; D is unresolved. The germline gives CDR1 GTSNPN, CDR2 SVGIG (reference sequence). This CDR3 spans 14 amino acids. Deletions cut 0 bases from V and 3 bases from J, with 9 bases between. The CDR3 coding sequence is TGTGCCTGGAGTGTAGGCCGGATCAATCAGCCCCAGCATTTT. Residues: CAWSVGRINQPQHF.

The gene calls are TRBV28 and TRBJ2-7; TRBD2 matches at 12 bases. Unmatched junction bases numbered 5, after V lost 6 bases and J lost 5 bases. The CDR3 sequence is 14 residues long. The germline CDR1 and CDR2 sequences are MDHEN and SYDVKM. As DNA, the CDR3 is TGTGCCAGCAGCGCGACTAGCGGGAGCCACGAGCAGTACTTC. Amino acid sequence: CASSATSGSHEQYF.

The V and J genes are TRBV9 and TRBJ2-3, with 8 bases matching TRBD2. This CDR3 contains 15 residues. CDR1 and CDR2 from the germline V gene are SGDLS and YYNGEE. V lost 0 bases, J lost 5 bases, and 5 bases stayed unmatched. DNA for the CDR3: TGTGCCAGCAGCGTAGGGGGGCTAGCGGGAGATACGCAGTATTTT. This codes for CASSVGGLAGDTQYF.